The clone carrying this T cell receptor beta chain has a handful of counts. Its antigen is currently unknown. This CDR3 comprises 16 residues. V dropped 6 bases and J dropped 3; count of bases not matched to a gene: 9. Combining a sample-barcoded 5' primer with a J-beta primer mix, a second PCR ran for 7 to 11 cycles. The template-switch adaptor, which had 12 random nucleotides, put a tag on each cDNA molecule. TCRdb independently ran MiXCR on the 5' RACE reads; one entry per CDR3 protein. The data show 700,000 or so distinct CDR3 sequences, about a fifth seen once. These data originate in a study of blood T cells in healthy people across ages. Study-wide results and limits: No conclusive comparison of naive versus antigen-experienced cells was possible with unsorted PBMCs. Diversity figures based on one million T cells were deemed too low.

The clonotype originates from a man aged 70-80 years in good health. V is TRBV12-3 or TRBV12-4 and J is TRBJ2-1, with 9 positions matching TRBD2. The sequencing sample was made of blood. The DNA of the CDR3 is TGTGCCAGCAGCCGAACATTAGCGGGAGACTACAATGAGCAGTTCTTC. As protein: CASSRTLAGDYNEQFF.